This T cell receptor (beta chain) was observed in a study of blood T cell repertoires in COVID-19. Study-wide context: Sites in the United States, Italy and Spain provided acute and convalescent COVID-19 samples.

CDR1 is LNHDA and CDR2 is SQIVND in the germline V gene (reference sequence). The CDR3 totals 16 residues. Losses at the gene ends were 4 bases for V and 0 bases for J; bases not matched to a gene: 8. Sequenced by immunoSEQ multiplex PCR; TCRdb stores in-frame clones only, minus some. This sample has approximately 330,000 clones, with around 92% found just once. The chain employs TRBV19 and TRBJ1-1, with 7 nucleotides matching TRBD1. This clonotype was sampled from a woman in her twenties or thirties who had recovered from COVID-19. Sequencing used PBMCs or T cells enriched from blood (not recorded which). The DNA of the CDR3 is TGTGCCAGTAGTACCTTGGGCAGGGGGATGAACACTGAAGCTTTCTTT. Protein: CASSTLGRGMNTEAFF.